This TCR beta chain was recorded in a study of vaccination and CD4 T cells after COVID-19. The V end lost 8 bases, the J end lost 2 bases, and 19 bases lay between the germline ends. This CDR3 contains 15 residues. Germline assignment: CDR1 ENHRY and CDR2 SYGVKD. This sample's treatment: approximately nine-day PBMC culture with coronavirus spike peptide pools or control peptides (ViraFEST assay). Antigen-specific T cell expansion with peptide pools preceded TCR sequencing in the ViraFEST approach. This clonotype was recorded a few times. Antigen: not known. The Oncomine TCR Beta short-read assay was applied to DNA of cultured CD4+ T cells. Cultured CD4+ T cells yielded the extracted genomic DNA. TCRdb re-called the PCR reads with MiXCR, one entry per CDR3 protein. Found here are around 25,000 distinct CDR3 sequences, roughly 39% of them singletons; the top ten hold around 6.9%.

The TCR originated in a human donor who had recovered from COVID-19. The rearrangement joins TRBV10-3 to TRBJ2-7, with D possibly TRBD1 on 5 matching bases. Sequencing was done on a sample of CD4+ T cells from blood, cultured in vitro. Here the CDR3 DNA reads TGTGCCATCCGGGCAGGGAACCTCTTGACCTACGAGCAGTACTTC. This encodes CAIRAGNLLTYEQYF.